These 5 T cell receptor beta chains share one sample of origin, sequenced in a study of blood T cell repertoires in COVID-19. Libraries were prepared by immunoSEQ multiplex PCR; TCRdb keeps only in-frame clonotypes and omits some of them. The profile shows approximately 350,000 clones, 80% to 90% of them singletons. The sequenced material came from PBMCs or T cells enriched from blood (not recorded which). These receptors were taken from a man younger than 35 who had recovered from COVID-19.

The chain has TRBV27 and TRBJ1-1; D gene uncertain. Germline V gives CDR1 MNHEY, CDR2 SMNVEV (reference sequence). The CDR3 length is 11 residues. Trimming removed 8 bases at V and 4 bases at J, with 8 bases between. The CDR3 DNA follows: TGTGCCAGCCGGGGTCCCACTGAAGCTTTCTTT. Translating it yields CASRGPTEAFF.

This clone was counted only a few times. This sequence joins TRBV6-1 and TRBJ2-2; 7 bases fit TRBD2. The CDR3 runs to 14 residues. Per the germline V gene, CDR1 is MNHNS and CDR2 is SASEGT. V lost 3 bases and J lost 7; bases outside the gene matches: 5. The CDR3 protein is CASSDPGRGGELFF. The CDR3 nucleotides read TGTGCCAGCAGTGATCCGGGGAGGGGCGGGGAGCTGTTTTTT.

The sample holds a few counts of this clone. CDR3: CASSPNSGTATYNEQFF. Written as DNA, the CDR3 is TGTGCCAGTAGTCCAAACTCCGGGACAGCGACCTACAATGAGCAGTTCTTC. The chain combines TRBV19 with TRBJ2-1, with 7 bases fitting TRBD1. The CDR3 is 17 residues long. V shed 5 bases, J shed 2 bases, and the junction held 12 bases outside the gene matches. Germline CDR1 reads LNHDA; CDR2 reads SQIVND (reference sequence).

This chain uses TRBV7-9 with TRBJ2-5, with D uncertain. Germline CDR1 SEHNR, CDR2 FQNEAQ (reference sequence). This CDR3 region has 17 residues. Trimming took off 1 base at V and 0 bases at J, with 15 bases between the two ends. CDR3 protein: CASSLGTRNPYQETQYF. CDR3 bases: TGTGCCAGCAGCTTAGGCACGAGGAACCCGTACCAAGAGACCCAGTACTTC. Full variable domain (missing parts from reference TRBV7-9 and TRBJ2-5): DTGVSQNPRHKITKRGQNVTFRCDPISEHNRLYWYRQTLGQGPEFLTYFQNEAQLEKSRLLSDRFSAERPKGSFSTLEIQRTEQGDSAMYLCASSLGTRNPYQETQYFGPGTRLLVL.

The chain employs TRBV5-1 and TRBJ2-1; 10 bases fit TRBD2. The V gene's germline CDR1 is SGHRS and CDR2 YFSETQ. This CDR3 is built from 17 residues. After removal of 4 bases from V and 1 base from J, the junction contained 8 bases not matched to a gene. The CDR3 DNA reads TGCGCCAGCAGCGGGGGTAGCGGGAGGACATCCTACAATGAGCAGTTCTTC. This translates into CASSGGSGRTSYNEQFF.